This T cell receptor beta chain was observed in a study of blood T cell repertoires in COVID-19. Study background: From the United States, Italy and Spain came samples of acute and convalescent COVID-19. T cells, B-cell-depleted T cells, or PBMCs provided the cDNA or gDNA that served as material.

Per germline, CDR1 SNHLY and CDR2 FYNNEI. CDR3 length: 16 residues. Trimming cost V 4 bases and J 4 bases; bases outside gene matches: 12. Per the original methods: Researchers report that nucleated cell counts were estimated from reference gene primer amplification. Assay: immunoSEQ multiplex PCR; the TCRdb copy retains only in-frame clones and omits some. The DNA gave D and trimming, while V, J and clone size come from that table. This sample has roughly 140,000 clones, with around 91% found just once. This TCR came from a woman aged 55-69 years with active COVID-19. The material sequenced was peripheral blood. The chain carries TRBV2 and TRBJ1-2; TRBD1 agrees at 7 bases. The CDR3 region is CASSVNPIQGVYGYTF. The CDR3 DNA follows: TGTGCCAGCAGTGTCAACCCGATCCAGGGGGTCTATGGCTACACCTTC.